The T cell receptor (beta chain) under discussion was sequenced for a study of blood T cell repertoires in COVID-19. Study at large: The analysed material was cDNA or gDNA that came from T cells, B-cell-depleted T cells, or PBMCs.

Source study methods: It was from reference gene primer amplification that nucleated cell counts were estimated. Produced via immunoSEQ multiplex PCR; TCRdb's table is partial and in-frame only. That table furnishes V, J and clone size, whereas the DNA furnished D and trimming. The table lists tens of thousands of clones, 89% of them singletons. Looked up from germline, CDR1 is LNHDA and CDR2 is SQIVND (reference sequence). Trimming took 5 bases from V and 1 from J, leaving 9 bases between them. The CDR3 totals 14 residues. Enrollment of patients from Seattle took place during active infection, with longitudinal follow-up.

The sequencing input was peripheral blood. The receptor comes from a woman in her fifties or sixties with COVID-19, enrolled during active disease. This chain connects TRBV19 to TRBJ2-4; no clear D. The CDR3 DNA reads TGTGCCAGTAGTTCTCCGGGTGCCAAAAACATTCAGTACTTC. Translation: CASSSPGAKNIQYF.